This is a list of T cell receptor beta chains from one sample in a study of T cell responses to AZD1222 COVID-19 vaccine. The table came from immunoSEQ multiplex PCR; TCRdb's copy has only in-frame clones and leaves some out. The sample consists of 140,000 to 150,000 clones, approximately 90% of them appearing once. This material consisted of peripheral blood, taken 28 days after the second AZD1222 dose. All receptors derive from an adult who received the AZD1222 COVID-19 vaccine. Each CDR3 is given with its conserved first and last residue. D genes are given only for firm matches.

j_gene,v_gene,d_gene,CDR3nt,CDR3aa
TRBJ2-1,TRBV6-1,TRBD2,TGTGCCAGCAGTGAAGCGCTCGGGACTAGACTCCTGAGCTCCTACAATGAGCAGTTCTTC,CASSEALGTRLLSSYNEQFF
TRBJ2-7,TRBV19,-,TGTGCCAGTAGTATCGCGGGACAGTCCTACGAGCAGTACTTC,CASSIAGQSYEQYF
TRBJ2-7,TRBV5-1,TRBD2,TGCGCCAGCAGCCCTTCGCTAGCGGGGGGGTCCTACGAGCAGTACTTC,CASSPSLAGGSYEQYF
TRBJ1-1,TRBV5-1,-,TGCGCCAGCAGCTTCGAGGGAAACACTGAAGCTTTCTTT,CASSFEGNTEAFF
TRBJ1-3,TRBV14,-,TGTGCCAGCAGCCAAGATCTGTTCTCTGGAAACACCATATATTTT,CASSQDLFSGNTIYF
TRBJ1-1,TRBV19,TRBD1,TGTGCCAGTAGTGACAGGGGGCGAAACACTGAAGCTTTCTTT,CASSDRGRNTEAFF
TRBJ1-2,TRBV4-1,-,TGCGCCAGCAGCCAAGGGGGGAGGGCTGGCTACACCTTC,CASSQGGRAGYTF
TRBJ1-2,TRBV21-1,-,TGTGCCAGCAGGAGTGGGACAAACAAGGGCTATGGCTACACCTTC,CASRSGTNKGYGYTF
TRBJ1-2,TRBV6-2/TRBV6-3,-,TGTGCCAGCAGTTATTATGCAGGCAACTATGGCTACACCTTC,CASSYYAGNYGYTF
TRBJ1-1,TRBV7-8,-,TGTGCCAGCAGCATAAAAGGTGATACTGAAGCTTTCTTT,CASSIKGDTEAFF